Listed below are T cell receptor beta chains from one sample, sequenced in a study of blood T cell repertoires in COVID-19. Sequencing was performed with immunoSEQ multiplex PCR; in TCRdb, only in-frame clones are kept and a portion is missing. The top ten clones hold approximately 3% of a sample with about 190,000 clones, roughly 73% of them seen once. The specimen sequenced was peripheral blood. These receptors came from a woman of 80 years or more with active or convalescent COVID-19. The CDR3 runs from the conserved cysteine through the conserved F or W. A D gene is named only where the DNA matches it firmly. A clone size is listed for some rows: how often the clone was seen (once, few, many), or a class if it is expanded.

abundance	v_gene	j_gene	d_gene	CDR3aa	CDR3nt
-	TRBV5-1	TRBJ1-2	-	CASSPSGAPGSQYGYTF	TGCGCCAGCAGCCCCTCCGGCGCCCCAGGTTCCCAATATGGCTACACCTTC
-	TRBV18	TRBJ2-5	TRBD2	CASSTSGGYQETQYF	TGTGCCAGCTCGACTAGCGGGGGGTACCAAGAGACCCAGTACTTC
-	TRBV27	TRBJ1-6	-	CAIRGRSYNSPLHF	TGTGCCATCCGAGGCCGCTCCTATAATTCACCCCTCCACTTT
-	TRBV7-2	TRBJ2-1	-	CASSSGINEQFF	TGTGCCAGCAGCTCAGGTATCAATGAGCAGTTCTTC
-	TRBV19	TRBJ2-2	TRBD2	CASSTPTGGLTGELFF	TGTGCCAGTAGTACCCCCACGGGGGGATTAACCGGGGAGCTGTTTTTT
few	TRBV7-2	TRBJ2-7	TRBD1	CASSLGAGGEQYF	TGTGCCAGCAGCTTAGGGGCAGGGGGCGAGCAGTACTTC
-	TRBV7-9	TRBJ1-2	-	CASSPTRVDGYGYTF	TGTGCCAGCAGCCCAACCCGGGTTGACGGGTACGGCTACACCTTC
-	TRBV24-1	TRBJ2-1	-	CATSVGGLGEQFF	TGTGCCACCAGTGTAGGGGGTCTGGGTGAGCAGTTCTTC
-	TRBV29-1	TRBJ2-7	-	CSVVREGRYSYEQYF	TGCAGCGTTGTCCGAGAGGGCAGGTACTCCTACGAGCAGTACTTC
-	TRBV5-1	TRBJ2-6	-	CASSLDQGFAGANVLTF	TGCGCCAGCAGCTTGGATCAGGGGTTTGCTGGGGCCAACGTCCTGACTTTC
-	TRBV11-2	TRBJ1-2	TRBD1	CASSPGDRVDGYTF	TGTGCCAGCAGTCCCGGGGACAGGGTCGATGGCTACACCTTC
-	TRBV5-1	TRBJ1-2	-	CASSLGQEGANYGYTF	TGCGCCAGCAGCTTGGGACAGGAAGGGGCTAACTATGGCTACACCTTC
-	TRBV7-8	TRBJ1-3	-	CASNPLTVFSGNTIYF	TGTGCCAGCAACCCCCTGACAGTCTTCTCTGGAAACACCATATATTTT
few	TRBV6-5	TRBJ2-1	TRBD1	CASAYGTGEAHEQFF	TGTGCCAGCGCCTACGGGACAGGGGAGGCCCATGAGCAGTTCTTC
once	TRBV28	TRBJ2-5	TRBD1	CASRTYRGSGETQYF	TGTGCCAGCAGGACCTACAGGGGGTCAGGAGAGACCCAGTACTTC
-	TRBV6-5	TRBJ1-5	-	CASSYSYRNQPQHF	TGTGCCAGCAGTTACTCCTACAGAAATCAGCCCCAGCATTTT
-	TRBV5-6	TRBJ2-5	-	CASSLAGKETQYF	TGTGCCAGCAGCTTGGCCGGGAAAGAGACCCAGTACTTC
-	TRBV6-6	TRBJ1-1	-	CASSLVRTEAFF	TGTGCCAGCTCCCTCGTCCGCACTGAAGCTTTCTTT
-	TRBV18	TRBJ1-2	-	CASSTMDGGYGYTF	TGTGCCAGCTCAACGATGGACGGAGGCTATGGCTACACCTTC
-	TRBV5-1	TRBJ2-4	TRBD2	CASMGGGGLAGGDQYF	TGCGCCAGCATGGGAGGAGGCGGGCTAGCGGGGGGTGATCAGTACTTC
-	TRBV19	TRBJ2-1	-	CASSIGTTGSGEQFF	TGTGCCAGTAGTATAGGAACGACAGGCAGCGGTGAGCAGTTCTTC
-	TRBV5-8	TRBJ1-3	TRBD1	CASSDRQGSGNTIYF	TGTGCCAGCAGCGACAGACAGGGCTCTGGAAACACCATATATTTT
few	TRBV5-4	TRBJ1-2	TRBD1	CASSHGTGGDYGYTF	TGTGCCAGCAGCCATGGGACAGGGGGTGACTATGGCTACACCTTC
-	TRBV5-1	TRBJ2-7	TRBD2	CASSLRPLAGGITYEQYF	TGCGCCAGCAGCTTGAGGCCCCTAGCGGGGGGAATTACCTACGAGCAGTACTTC
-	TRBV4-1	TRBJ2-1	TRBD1	CASSQDPRQGTDNEQFF	TGCGCCAGCAGCCAAGATCCCCGACAGGGGACCGACAATGAGCAGTTCTTC
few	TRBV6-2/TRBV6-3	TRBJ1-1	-	CASSYSFRGAMNTEAFF	TGTGCCAGCAGTTACTCTTTTCGGGGTGCAATGAACACTGAAGCTTTCTTT